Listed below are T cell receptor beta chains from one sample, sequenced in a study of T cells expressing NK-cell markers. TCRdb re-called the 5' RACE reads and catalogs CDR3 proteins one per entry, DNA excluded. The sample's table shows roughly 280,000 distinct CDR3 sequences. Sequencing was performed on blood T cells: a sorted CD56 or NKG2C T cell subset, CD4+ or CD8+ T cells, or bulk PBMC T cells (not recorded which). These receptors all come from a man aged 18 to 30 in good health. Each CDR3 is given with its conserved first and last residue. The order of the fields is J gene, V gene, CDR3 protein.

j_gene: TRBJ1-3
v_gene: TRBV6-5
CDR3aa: CASSYRGAGSGNTIYF

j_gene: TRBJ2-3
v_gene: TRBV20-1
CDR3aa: CSARGLDNTDTQYF

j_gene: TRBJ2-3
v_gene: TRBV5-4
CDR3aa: CASSVYADTQYF

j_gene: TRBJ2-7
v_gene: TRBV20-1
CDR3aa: CSARDGLAGGSYEQYF

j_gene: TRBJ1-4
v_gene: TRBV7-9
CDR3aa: CASSAGTRKLFF

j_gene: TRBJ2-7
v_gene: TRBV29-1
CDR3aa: CSVETGVSEQYF

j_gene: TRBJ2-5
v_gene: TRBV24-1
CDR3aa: CATSDTGTGASETQYF

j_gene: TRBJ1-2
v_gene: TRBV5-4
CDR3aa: CASSLGTGNGYTF

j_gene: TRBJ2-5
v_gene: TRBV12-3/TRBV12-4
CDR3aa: CASRGAQETQYF

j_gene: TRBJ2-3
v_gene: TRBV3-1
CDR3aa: CASSQGGGLFTDTQYF

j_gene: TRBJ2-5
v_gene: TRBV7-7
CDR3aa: CASSLVLGGTQYF

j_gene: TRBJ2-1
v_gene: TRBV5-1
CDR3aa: CASRDAGSYNEQFF

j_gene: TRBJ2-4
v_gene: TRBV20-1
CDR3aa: CSAPSPSNIQYF

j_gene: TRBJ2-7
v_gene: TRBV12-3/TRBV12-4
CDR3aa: CASSDPGQSRSYEQYF

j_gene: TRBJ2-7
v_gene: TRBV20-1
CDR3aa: CSATGTSGRRPWEQYF

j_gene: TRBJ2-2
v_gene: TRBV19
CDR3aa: CASSKVAGVNGELFF

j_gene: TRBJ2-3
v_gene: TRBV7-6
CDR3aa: CASSPTGGLATDTQYF

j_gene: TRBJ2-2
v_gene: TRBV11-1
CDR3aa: CASSLEGLGTSVGNTGELFF

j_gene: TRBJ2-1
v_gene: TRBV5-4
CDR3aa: CASSLESGRNNEQFF

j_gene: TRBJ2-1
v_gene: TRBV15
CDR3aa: CATSRDKTSGSPSYNEQFF

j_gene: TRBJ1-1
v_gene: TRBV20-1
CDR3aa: CSASAGGRTVAFF

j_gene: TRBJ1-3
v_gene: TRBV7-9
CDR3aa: CASSFDRSPGNTIYF

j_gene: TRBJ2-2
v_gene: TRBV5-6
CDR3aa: CASSLARTVNTGELFF

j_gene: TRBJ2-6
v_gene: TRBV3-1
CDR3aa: CASSPPAGANVLTF

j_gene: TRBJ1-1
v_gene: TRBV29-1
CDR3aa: CSVRDRGTEAFF

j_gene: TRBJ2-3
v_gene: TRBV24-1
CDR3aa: CATSDLGQGQGSDTQYF

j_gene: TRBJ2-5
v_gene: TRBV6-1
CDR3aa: CASSPGRVVETQYF

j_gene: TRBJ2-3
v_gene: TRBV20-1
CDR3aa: CSATGAGGPDTQYF

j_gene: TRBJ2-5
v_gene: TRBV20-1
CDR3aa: CSARGASDRGMYQETQYF

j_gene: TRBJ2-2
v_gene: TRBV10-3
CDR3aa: CAISPYSNTGELFF

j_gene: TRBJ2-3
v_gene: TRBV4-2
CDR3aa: CASTLKGGSTDTQYF

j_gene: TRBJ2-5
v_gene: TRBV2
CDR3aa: CASRTSGRLAQETQYF

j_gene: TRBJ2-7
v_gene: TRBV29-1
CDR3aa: CSVSTVYSYEQYF

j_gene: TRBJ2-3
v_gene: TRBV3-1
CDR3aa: CASSQETSLAGADTQYF

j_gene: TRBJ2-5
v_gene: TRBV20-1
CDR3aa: CSARVVSDRGLRGTQYF

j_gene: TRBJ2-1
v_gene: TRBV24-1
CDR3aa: CATTGGLSYNEQFF

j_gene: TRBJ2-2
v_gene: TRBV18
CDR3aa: CASSPPTRTGGRTGELFF

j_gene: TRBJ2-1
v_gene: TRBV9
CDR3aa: CASSVTSGDSYNEQFF

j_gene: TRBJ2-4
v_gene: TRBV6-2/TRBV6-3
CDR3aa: CASRMGQGLAKNIQYF

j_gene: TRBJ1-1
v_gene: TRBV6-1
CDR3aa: CASRTAQGTEAFF

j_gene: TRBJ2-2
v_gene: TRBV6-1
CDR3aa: CATHRGTTGELFF

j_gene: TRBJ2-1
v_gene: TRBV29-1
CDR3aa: CSVEAGLDYEQFF

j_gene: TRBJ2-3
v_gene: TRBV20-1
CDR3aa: CSARDPRTSGASTDTQYF

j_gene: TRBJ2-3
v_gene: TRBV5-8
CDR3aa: CASSLGGGGTDTQYF

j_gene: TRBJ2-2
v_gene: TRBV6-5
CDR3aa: CASSYRGSNTGELFF

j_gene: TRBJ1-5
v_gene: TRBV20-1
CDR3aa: CSGEGGGQPQHF

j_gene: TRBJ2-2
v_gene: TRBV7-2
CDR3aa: CASSLLAGLNTGELFF

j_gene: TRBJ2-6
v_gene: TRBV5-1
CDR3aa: CASTGPSGSGANVLTF

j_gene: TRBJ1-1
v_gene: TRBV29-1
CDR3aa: CSVEAGGSGTEAFF

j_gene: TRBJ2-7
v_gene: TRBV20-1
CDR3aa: CSAQPGTGNNEQYF

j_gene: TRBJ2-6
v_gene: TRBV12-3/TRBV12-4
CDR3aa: CASSFPGVFSGANVLTF

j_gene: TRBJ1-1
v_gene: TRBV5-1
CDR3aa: CASSQQGFEAFF

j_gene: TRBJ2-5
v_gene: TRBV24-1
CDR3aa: CATSDRTGGRETQYF

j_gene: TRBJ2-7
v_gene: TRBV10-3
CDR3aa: CAIGGVPSYEQYF

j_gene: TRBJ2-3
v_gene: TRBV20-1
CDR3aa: CSARDWGADTQYF

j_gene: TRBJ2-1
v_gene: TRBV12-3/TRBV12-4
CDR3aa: CASSSRRQYNEQFF

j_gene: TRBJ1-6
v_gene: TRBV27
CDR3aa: CASSPGTRLSPLHF

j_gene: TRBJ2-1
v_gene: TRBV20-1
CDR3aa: CSARGSAGVAYNEQFF

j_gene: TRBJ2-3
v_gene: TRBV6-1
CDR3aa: CASSPTQRTDTQYF